The source of this T cell receptor (beta chain) is a study of shared clonotypes between healthy human individuals (TCRdb year 2020). With respect to the entire study: A few men and two women, aged 18 to 49 years, made up the cohort. For each donor, three plates each were used for CD4 naive and CD4 memory, two plates were used for CD8 naive, and one plate was used for CD8 memory. The study deeply sequenced blood TCR repertoires of five healthy adults to estimate repertoire size and the extent of clonotype sharing between individuals. Different laboratories and diverse techniques were used to prepare libraries and sequence TCR repertoires, to increase sequencing depth and limit assay-specific biases. Per donor, leukapheresis produced somewhere between about 0.9 and 9 billion PBMCs.

The V end loses 2 bases and the J end loses 0 bases, and a stretch of 11 bases separates them. The germline V gene sets CDR1 to SGHDT and CDR2 to YYEEEE. The CDR3 covers 15 residues, taking in both the cysteine and the phenylalanine. Only CDR3 DNA remains: 45 bases, in frame from the first base. Using the deep immunoSEQ assay, multiplex PCR amplified TCR CDR3 regions from genomic DNA. Extracted genomic DNA from each cell subset was distributed evenly across all wells of several immunoSEQ 96-well plates, and each plate was treated as a replicate. For sorted subsets, roughly 200 ng of genomic DNA, equivalent to some 30,000 T cell genomes, went into each replicate PCR. Purified libraries were quantified with a Qubit 3.0 fluorometer, sized on a Bioanalyzer 2100, and re-quantified with the KAPA Library Quantification kit. Each immunoSEQ 96-well plate was sequenced on its own single-read 150-cycle Illumina NextSeq 550 flow cell. The original pipeline was this. Because the immunoSEQ output included only junctional sequences and no quality scores, the filtering could not be the same as the filtering used for full-length reads. Sequences were annotated with PyIR, a Python wrapper for IgBLAST v1.9, using IMGT germline references to assign V/J genes and CDR3. Reads were removed for weak V/J assignments (E-value above 1e-6), missing CDR3, stop codons, out-of-frame junctions, or ambiguous translated residues. V3J clonotypes were defined by identical inferred V gene, J gene, and CDR3 amino acid sequence. To compute the percentage overlap between repertoires, the number of shared unique clonotypes was divided by the size of the smaller repertoire. RTK rarefaction, the Chao1 estimator, and Recon v2.1 estimates of unobserved clonotypes were used to assess repertoire richness. Generation probabilities for all TCRbeta clonotypes obtained by the gDNA method from several donors were computed using OLGA. In its TCRdb copy, this immuneACCESS table keeps in-frame sequences only and misses some clones. Where compared with another copy, unresolved V genes explain less than half of these, and the others have no known cause. V, J and clone size are taken as reported in that table, and D and trimming were inferred from the DNA itself. The sample yields roughly 1 million clones; around 76% were counted once. About 1.5% of the sample is taken by the ten largest.

This clone was found once. Its antigen remains undetermined. The record has no base qualities; no much larger clone is one base away. The donors were healthy, HIV-negative adults with no recently reported acute infections or vaccinations. Every donor was a Caucasian adult living in Nashville, Tennessee, USA. Magnetic negative selection was used to enrich CD4+ T cells, after which naive cells were positively selected on CD45RA and the negative fraction became the memory subset. Blood was collected by leukapheresis, and PBMCs were isolated by Ficoll-Histopaque density gradient centrifugation and then cryopreserved in liquid nitrogen vapor phase. Analytical flow cytometry was used to check the purity and quantity of every magnetically sorted T cell population. Genomic DNA was isolated from each sorted fraction and quantified by UV absorbance on a Nanodrop 2000c. On the study overall, not on this receptor specifically: Across a handful of donors, about 5% of naive CD4, 3% to 3.5% of naive CD8, under 2.5% of memory CD4, and approximately 0.4% of memory CD8 clonotypes were shared. Because the study included a small number of donors, the genetic and exposure-history diversity represented was limited. Larger estimated clonotype richness was generally found for naive subsets than for memory subsets. Even with the large sequencing depth, rarefaction of the sorted-subset datasets indicated that sequencing was incomplete. Based on pairwise subsampling, the degree of clonotype sharing among donors was expected to be affected by sequencing depth. Sampling was restricted to blood, and TCR repertoires in tissue are likely to differ from TCR repertoires in blood. Compared with non-shared clonotypes, the clonotypes found in all four sorted-subset donors had higher generation probabilities.

The TCR was taken from a man aged 18 to 30 in good health. Material for sequencing was memory CD4+ T cells sorted from blood. The sample's cell subset or site label, decoded: CD45RA-negative fraction. Recombination connected TRBV5-6 to TRBJ1-1; matching of 6 bases hints at TRBD1 as the D gene. For the CDR3, the sequence is CASSFTTGMNTEAFF. The DNA is as follows: TGTGCCAGCAGCTTCACTACAGGGATGAACACTGAAGCTTTCTTT.